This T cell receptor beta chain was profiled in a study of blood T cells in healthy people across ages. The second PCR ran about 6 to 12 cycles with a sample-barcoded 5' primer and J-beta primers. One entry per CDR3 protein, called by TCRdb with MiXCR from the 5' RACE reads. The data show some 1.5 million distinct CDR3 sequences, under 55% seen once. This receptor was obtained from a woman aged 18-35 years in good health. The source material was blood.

As DNA, the CDR3 is TGTGCCAGCAGCTTAGTCGAACTAGCGGGATGGCGCTCCTACAATGAGCAGTTCTTC. This sequence encodes CASSLVELAGWRSYNEQFF. This chain links TRBV7-2 with TRBJ2-1, with 10 bases aligning to TRBD2. The CDR3 is 19 residues long. Germline CDR1 reads SGHTA; CDR2 reads FQGNSA. V lost 1 base and J lost 0; bases outside the gene matches: 9.